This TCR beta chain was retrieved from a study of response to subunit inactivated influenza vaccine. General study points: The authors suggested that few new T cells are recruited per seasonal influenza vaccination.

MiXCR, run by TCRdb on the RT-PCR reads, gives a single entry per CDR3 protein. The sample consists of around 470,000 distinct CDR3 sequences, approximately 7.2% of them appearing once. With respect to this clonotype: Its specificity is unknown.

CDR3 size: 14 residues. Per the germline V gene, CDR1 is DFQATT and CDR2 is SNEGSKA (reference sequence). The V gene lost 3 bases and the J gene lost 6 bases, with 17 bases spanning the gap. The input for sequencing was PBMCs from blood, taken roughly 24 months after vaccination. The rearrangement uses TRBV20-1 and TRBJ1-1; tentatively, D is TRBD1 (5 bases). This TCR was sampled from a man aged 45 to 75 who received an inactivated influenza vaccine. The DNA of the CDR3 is TGCAGTGCTAGGTCGCTGGGGGATGGGGCTGAAGCTTTCTTT. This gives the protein CSARSLGDGAEAFF.